This T cell receptor (beta chain) was sequenced during a study of T cells in Graves' hyperthyroidism and ophthalmopathy. This clonotype occurred a few times. Fresh peripheral blood, 8 to 10 ml of it, supplied the PBMCs. Template material for amplifying TCR beta CDR3 regions consisted of RNA transcripts. With the HTBI primer set, the TCR CDR3 went through a first round of RT-PCR. TCRdb re-derived calls from the multiplex PCR reads in MiXCR, one entry per CDR3 protein. The data contain under 450,000 distinct CDR3 sequences, less than 20% of them singletons. CDR1 is LGHDT and CDR2 is YNNKEL in the germline V gene (reference sequence). With 1 base removed from V and 4 bases from J, the gap between germline ends came to 7 bases. The CDR3 is 14 amino acids.

J is TRBJ2-2 and V is TRBV3-1, with D unresolved. The source of this sequence is a woman between 18 and 30 years old with Graves' hyperthyroidism. The sample consisted of blood. The CDR3 sequence: CASSQGRLTGELFF. Written as DNA, the CDR3 is TGTGCCAGCAGCCAAGGCAGGCTCACCGGGGAGCTGTTTTTT.